These T cell receptor beta chains were read from a single sample in a study of PD-1 blockade in classical Hodgkin lymphoma. The method was immunoSEQ multiplex PCR; TCRdb's version includes in-frame clones alone and lacks a portion of them. The repertoire has about 39,000 clones, almost 70% of them found once; the top ten carry 11% to 15%. Here the sequenced sample was peripheral blood mononuclear cells (PBMCs), taken before the second cycle of nivolumab. These receptors came from a human donor with classical Hodgkin lymphoma. Each CDR3 is given with its conserved first and last residue. A D gene is named only where the DNA matches it firmly. Only some rows state a clone size, as once, few, many or a class for expanded clones.

>-|13|TRBJ1-2|-|TRBV27
CASRNSTASRYTF
TGTGCCAGCAGGAACTCGACGGCCTCTCGCTACACCTTC
>TRBD2|16|TRBJ2-7|-|TRBV5-1
CASSLVPGRVMGEQYF
TGCGCCAGCAGCTTGGTTCCGGGGAGGGTCATGGGCGAGCAGTACTTC
>-|13|TRBJ1-1|-|TRBV7-2
CASSSKINTEAFF
TGTGCCAGCAGCAGTAAGATAAACACTGAAGCTTTCTTT
>TRBD1|15|TRBJ1-5|-|TRBV6-6
CASSYGGQGGQPQHF
TGTGCCAGCAGTTACGGGGGACAGGGTGGACAGCCCCAGCATTTT
>TRBD1|15|TRBJ2-2|-|TRBV6-1
CASRFGTENTGELFF
TGTGCCAGCAGGTTCGGGACAGAGAACACCGGGGAGCTGTTTTTT
>TRBD1|15|TRBJ2-7|-|TRBV5-5
CASSWGQGGSYEQYF
TGTGCCAGCAGCTGGGGACAGGGAGGGTCCTACGAGCAGTACTTC
>TRBD1|17|TRBJ1-4|-|TRBV7-9
CASSRPRTGRFNEKLFF
TGTGCCAGCAGTCGTCCCCGGACAGGGAGGTTTAATGAAAAACTGTTTTTT
>TRBD2|14|TRBJ2-3|-|TRBV29-1
CSAYSSGNTDTQYF
TGCAGCGCGTACTCTAGCGGAAACACAGATACGCAGTATTTT
>TRBD2|14|TRBJ2-2|-|TRBV6-1
CASWGLAITGELFF
TGTGCCAGCTGGGGACTAGCGATCACCGGGGAGCTGTTTTTT
>-|15|TRBJ1-2|-|TRBV18
CASSPLTSVRDGLTF
TGTGCCAGCTCACCGTTAACTTCTGTTCGGGACGGTCTCACCTTC
>-|13|TRBJ1-1|medium-sized|TRBV10-3
CAITGHLNTEAFF
TGTGCCATCACCGGACATTTGAACACTGAAGCTTTCTTT
>-|14|TRBJ1-6|few|TRBV18
CASSPRTNNSPLHF
TGTGCCAGCTCACCTAGAACGAACAATTCACCCCTCCACTTT
>TRBD1|13|TRBJ2-7|-|TRBV28
CASRGTGVYEQYF
TGTGCCAGCAGGGGGACAGGGGTCTACGAGCAGTACTTC
>-|20|TRBJ1-4|-|TRBV18
CASSSRIQSDPRFNNEKLFF
TGTGCCAGCTCATCCCGAATCCAGTCCGACCCGCGGTTCAATAATGAAAAACTGTTTTTT
>-|15|TRBJ1-3|-|TRBV7-7
CASSLGTGIGNTIYF
TGTGCCAGCAGCTTAGGCACAGGGATCGGAAACACCATATATTTT
>TRBD1|14|TRBJ1-1|large|TRBV19
CASRIGTGNTEAFF
TGTGCCAGTAGGATCGGGACAGGGAACACTGAAGCTTTCTTT
>TRBD1|15|TRBJ2-5|-|TRBV5-4
CASRKDRGGQETQYF
TGTGCCAGCAGAAAGGACAGGGGTGGGCAAGAGACCCAGTACTTC
>-|14|TRBJ2-1|-|TRBV28
CASSGIVWNNEQFF
TGTGCCAGCAGCGGGATAGTGTGGAACAATGAGCAGTTCTTC
>-|14|TRBJ1-6|-|TRBV5-6
CASSFSFMNSPLHF
TGTGCCAGCAGCTTCTCCTTTATGAATTCACCCCTCCACTTT
>TRBD1|14|TRBJ1-2|-|TRBV7-2
CASSPGQGRSSYTF
TGTGCCAGCAGCCCCGGACAGGGCCGAAGTAGCTACACCTTC
>TRBD2|17|TRBJ2-7|-|TRBV5-1
CASSLAGGSGGAVEQYF
TGCGCCAGCAGCTTGGCCGGGGGTAGCGGGGGGGCTGTTGAGCAGTACTTC
>-|14|TRBJ1-2|-|TRBV5-6
CASSLDVGVGGYTF
TGTGCCAGCAGCTTGGATGTAGGGGTCGGTGGCTACACCTTC
>TRBD1|12|TRBJ2-7|once|TRBV28
CASRTGSSEQYF
TGTGCCAGCAGGACAGGGTCGAGCGAGCAGTACTTC
>-|16|TRBJ1-5|-|TRBV7-2
CASSLGDGGFNQPQHF
TGTGCCAGCAGCTTGGGAGATGGGGGGTTTAATCAGCCCCAGCATTTT
>TRBD2|14|TRBJ2-1|-|TRBV6-5
CASSYWGGRNEQFF
TGTGCCAGCAGTTACTGGGGGGGGAGGAATGAGCAGTTCTTC
>-|15|TRBJ2-1|-|TRBV5-6
CASGVWQGGYNEQFF
TGTGCCAGCGGTGTGTGGCAGGGAGGTTACAATGAGCAGTTCTTC
>-|17|TRBJ1-3|medium-sized|TRBV4-3
CASSQGLAINSGNTIYF
TGCGCCAGCAGCCAAGGCCTCGCAATTAACTCTGGAAACACCATATATTTT
>-|15|TRBJ2-7|few|TRBV27
CASSPSDSSFYEQYF
TGTGCCAGCAGTCCTTCCGACAGTTCGTTCTACGAGCAGTACTTC
>-|14|TRBJ1-2|-|TRBV5-8
CASSSYQGYYGYTF
TGTGCCAGCAGCTCCTATCAGGGGTACTATGGCTACACCTTC
>-|13|TRBJ1-4|once|TRBV6-1
CASSASGFEKLFF
TGTGCCAGCAGTGCTTCGGGTTTCGAAAAACTGTTTTTT
>-|14|TRBJ2-5|-|TRBV9
CASSVEEGGLTQYF
TGTGCCAGCAGCGTAGAAGAGGGAGGATTGACCCAGTACTTC
>TRBD1|15|TRBJ1-4|-|TRBV2
CASTRLTGTVEKLFF
TGTGCCAGCACCAGATTGACAGGGACGGTTGAAAAACTGTTTTTT
>TRBD1|14|TRBJ1-2|-|TRBV5-5
CASSGERGLGGYTF
TGTGCCAGCAGCGGGGAAAGGGGGCTTGGTGGCTACACCTTC
>TRBD2|18|TRBJ2-3|-|TRBV5-1
CASSTAATGGGSTDTQYF
TGCGCCAGCAGCACCGCCGCTACAGGCGGGGGTAGCACAGATACGCAGTATTTT
>-|15|TRBJ1-1|-|TRBV4-3
CASSQGADLNTEAFF
TGCGCCAGCAGCCAAGGCGCTGATTTGAACACTGAAGCTTTCTTT
>-|12|TRBJ2-1|-|TRBV6-5
CASITGNNEQFF
TGTGCCAGCATCACCGGCAACAATGAGCAGTTCTTC
>-|14|TRBJ1-1|-|TRBV5-6
CASSLMGLGTEAFF
TGTGCCAGCAGCTTGATGGGACTCGGCACTGAAGCTTTCTTT
>-|14|TRBJ2-2|-|TRBV9
CASSGSPVSGELFF
TGTGCCAGCAGCGGGTCCCCAGTTAGCGGGGAGCTGTTTTTT
>-|14|TRBJ1-2|medium-sized|TRBV7-2
CASSLVLQDYGYTF
TGTGCCAGCAGCTTAGTTCTACAGGACTATGGCTACACCTTC
>-|17|TRBJ2-2|-|TRBV4-2
CASSQDATGRNTGELFF
TGTGCCAGCAGCCAAGACGCGACAGGAAGAAACACCGGGGAGCTGTTTTTT
>-|17|TRBJ1-3|-|TRBV27
CASSLSAGDLAGNTIYF
TGTGCCAGCAGTTTATCGGCAGGGGATTTGGCTGGAAACACCATATATTTT
>TRBD1|17|TRBJ2-6|-|TRBV27
CASSLLQGASGANVLTF
TGTGCCAGCAGTTTATTGCAGGGGGCCTCTGGGGCCAACGTCCTGACTTTC
>TRBD1|15|TRBJ2-7|-|TRBV2
CASSADRGRTYEQYF
TGTGCCAGCAGTGCCGACAGGGGGCGGACCTACGAGCAGTACTTC
>TRBD2|16|TRBJ2-1|few|TRBV5-1
CASSLASGGKGNEQFF
TGCGCCAGCAGCTTGGCGAGCGGGGGGAAAGGCAATGAGCAGTTCTTC
>-|13|TRBJ1-2|-|TRBV11-3
CASSLTMAYGYTF
TGTGCCAGCAGCCTAACAATGGCCTATGGCTACACCTTC
>TRBD1|14|TRBJ2-7|-|TRBV5-4
CASSIRQGFDEQCF
TGTGCCAGCAGCATACGACAGGGGTTCGACGAGCAGTGCTTC